Shown below are 15 T cell receptor beta chains from a single sample sequenced in a study of T cell changes during pregnancy in multiple sclerosis. TCRdb's table, derived via immunoSEQ multiplex PCR, lists solely in-frame clones and lacks some. There are more than 40,000 clones in the sample; under 90% occur only once, and about 1.5% lies in the top ten. The sample in question was peripheral blood, obtained in the first trimester of pregnancy. Source of these receptors: a female donor in good health, enrolled as a control in a pregnancy study.

This sequence joins TRBV6-5 and TRBJ1-2; D remains ambiguous. Germline CDR1 MNHEY, CDR2 SVGAGI. The CDR3 is 14 amino acids. The germline V and J ends were trimmed by 0 bases and 5 bases, with 10 bases remaining between them. The CDR3 DNA is TGTGCCAGCAGTTACTCGACGACGGGGTATGGCTACACCTTC. Protein: CASSYSTTGYGYTF.

The rearrangement joins TRBV6-5 to TRBJ2-7; maybe TRBD1 (6 bases). Trimming took off 7 bases at V and 4 bases at J, with 11 bases between the two ends. The germline V gene encodes CDR1 MNHEY and CDR2 SVGAGI. The CDR3 extends over 12 amino acids. In nucleotides, the CDR3 is TGTGCCAGCACCATAGGGGGTTACGAGCAGTACTTC. This gives the protein CASTIGGYEQYF.

This chain joins TRBV5-4 and TRBJ2-3; possibly TRBD2 for D (6 bases). V was cut by 5 bases and J by 0 bases, with 19 bases left in between. Germline V CDR1 and CDR2: SGHNT, YYREEE (reference sequence). The CDR3 is 17 amino acids. In nucleotides, the CDR3 is TGTGCCAGCAGATATGGCGGGGTAGCAGGTAGCACAGATACGCAGTATTTT. Amino acids: CASRYGGVAGSTDTQYF.

J is TRBJ2-7 and V is TRBV14; D is unclear. V gave up 2 bases and J gave up 6 bases, with 5 bases separating them. There are 11 residues in the CDR3. Germline CDR1 and CDR2: SGHDN and FVKESK. The CDR3 bases are TGTGCCAGCAGCCAATTATGCGAGCAGTACTTC. Amino acid sequence: CASSQLCEQYF.

In regard to this clone: A junction end diverges from the germline sequence, so it may reflect a read error. The V and J genes are TRBV13 and TRBJ2-7, with TRBD2 matching over 10 bases. This CDR3 is built from 12 residues. In germline, CDR1 is PRHDT, CDR2 FYEKMQ (reference sequence). This CDR3 reads CASSLEREGLKF. The CDR3 nucleotides read TGTGCCAGCAGCTTGGAGCGGGAGGGCTTAAAATTC.

The table lists this clone with a count of one. The V and J genes are TRBV7-2 and TRBJ2-2; 7 nucleotides line up with TRBD2. V lost 3 bases, J lost 1 base, and 8 bases stayed unmatched. Germline V gene lookup returns CDR1 SGHTA and CDR2 FQGNSA. The CDR3 contains 17 residues. As DNA, the CDR3 is TGTGCCAGCAGCTTGTATCGAAGCGGGAAGAACACCGGGGAGCTGTTTTTT. It specifies CASSLYRSGKNTGELFF.

This clone was observed a single time. This chain links TRBV9 with TRBJ2-1; possible D gene TRBD2, 5 bases. Trimming removed 4 bases at V and 4 bases at J, with 12 bases between. Looked up from germline, CDR1 is SGDLS and CDR2 is YYNGEE. This CDR3 comprises 14 residues. Here the CDR3 DNA reads TGTGCCAGCAGCACTTCGGACTCGTACAATGAGCAGTTCTTC. Translating gives CASSTSDSYNEQFF.

The genes are TRBV5-1 and TRBJ2-7, with 8 bases identical to TRBD1. V dropped 2 bases and J dropped 4; count of bases not matched to a gene: 11. CDR1 and CDR2 from the germline V gene are SGHRS and YFSETQ. The CDR3 loop spans 16 amino acids. Written as DNA, the CDR3 is TGCGCCAGCAGCTTTACTATAGGGACAGGCCGGTACGAGCAGTACTTC. Amino acid sequence: CASSFTIGTGRYEQYF.

V and J are TRBV7-9 and TRBJ2-7; TRBD2 aligns across 13 bases. The CDR3 runs to 16 residues. CDR1 and CDR2 from the germline V gene are SEHNR and FQNEAQ (reference sequence). J lost 4 bases, V lost 5 bases, and 8 bases had no gene match. The CDR3 bases are TGTGCCAGCAGCGCTGGACTAGCGGGGGACCGTTACGAGCAGTACTTC. It is translated as CASSAGLAGDRYEQYF.

The V gene is TRBV29-1, the J gene TRBJ2-3, with TRBD1 matching over 10 bases. The length of the CDR3 is 13 residues. Unmatched junction bases numbered 6, after V lost 8 bases and J lost 4 bases. Germline values: CDR1 SQVTM, CDR2 ANQGSEA. CDR3 sequence reads: CSKRQGASDTQYF. CDR3 nucleotides: TGCAGCAAAAGACAGGGGGCTTCAGATACGCAGTATTTT.

The rearrangement uses TRBV4-1 and TRBJ1-1, with TRBD1 matching over 7 bases. This CDR3 is built from 14 residues. V lost 1 base and J lost 12; bases outside the gene matches: 11. Germline values: CDR1 MGHRA, CDR2 YSYEKL. In nucleotides, the CDR3 is TGCGCCAGCAGCCAAGTCATTCCTGCAGGGGGGACTTTCTTT. Its protein product is CASSQVIPAGGTFF.

The V and J genes are TRBV18 and TRBJ2-7; 10 bases align to TRBD1. V dropped 1 base and J dropped 0; count of bases not matched to a gene: 3. Germline V gene sequence: CDR1 KGHSH, CDR2 LQKENI. The CDR3 is 16 residues long. The CDR3 sequence is CASSPLTGGLSYEQYF. In nucleotides, the CDR3 is TGTGCCAGCTCACCACTGACAGGGGGCCTCTCCTACGAGCAGTACTTC.

The chain carries TRBV4-2 and TRBJ2-3, with 11 positions matching TRBD2. This CDR3 region has 17 residues. Germline V CDR1 and CDR2: LGHNA, YNFKEQ. Trimming took 4 bases from V and 2 from J; bases not matched to a gene: 8. The chain's CDR3 is CASSPGGLAEITDTQYF. The CDR3 nucleotides read TGTGCCAGCAGCCCAGGGGGACTAGCGGAAATCACAGATACGCAGTATTTT.

V gene TRBV7-9 combines with J gene TRBJ2-2, with TRBD1 as a possible D gene (5 bases). Germline V gives CDR1 SEHNR, CDR2 FQNEAQ (reference sequence). CDR3 length equals 15 residues. Trimming stripped 5 bases from V and 4 bases from J, with 14 bases between. The CDR3 DNA is TGTGCCAGCAGCCATACAGGATCGCCCACCGGGGAGCTGTTTTTT. Its translation is CASSHTGSPTGELFF.

The V gene is TRBV28, the J gene TRBJ2-7; D unclear. CDR3 size: 11 residues. V was shortened by 3 bases and J by 4 bases, with 4 bases between the two germline ends. Germline V gene sequence: CDR1 MDHEN, CDR2 SYDVKM. CDR3 sequence: CASSFRYEQYF. DNA of the CDR3: TGTGCCAGCAGTTTCCGGTACGAGCAGTACTTC.